This is a list of T cell receptor beta chains from one sample in a study of Ad26.COV2.S vaccination and SARS-CoV-2 variants. Sequencing used immunoSEQ multiplex PCR; TCRdb keeps in-frame clones, though not all of them. The sample shows roughly 350,000 clones, approximately 86% of them seen only once. The sequences come from peripheral blood, collected in a trial of Ad26.COV2.S vaccine versus placebo. Receptors were obtained from a person between 18 and 60 years old who received the Ad26.COV2.S COVID-19 vaccine or a placebo. The CDR3 runs from the conserved cysteine through the conserved F or W. D genes are given only for firm matches. Clone size is stated in some rows and not others, as once, few, many or a class when expanded.

size	D	V	J	DNA	CDR3
.	TRBD2	TRBV28	TRBJ2-4	TGTGCCAGCAGTTTGGGACTAGCGGATGGAAACATTCAGTACTTC	CASSLGLADGNIQYF
.	.	TRBV20-1	TRBJ2-7	TGCAGTGCTAGTAGGGCAGAAGTGACCTACGAGCAGTACTTC	CSASRAEVTYEQYF
.	.	TRBV4-3	TRBJ1-1	TGCGCCAGCAGCCAAGACACAATGAACACTGAAGCTTTCTTT	CASSQDTMNTEAFF
.	.	TRBV9	TRBJ2-7	TGTGCCAGCAGCGTAGACGCCTTGGGGGGCTACGAGCAGTACTTC	CASSVDALGGYEQYF
.	.	TRBV11-2	TRBJ2-3	TGTGCCAGCACCCGAGGGGCGGGCGAGGGGGATACGCAGTATTTT	CASTRGAGEGDTQYF
.	.	TRBV18	TRBJ2-7	TGTGCCAGCTCACCAAATCTCGTAAGCTCCTACGAGCAGTACTTC	CASSPNLVSSYEQYF
.	.	TRBV12-3/TRBV12-4	TRBJ2-7	TGTGCCAGCAGCCCCACCTCCTACGAGCAGTACTTC	CASSPTSYEQYF
.	.	TRBV3-1/TRBV3-2	TRBJ1-1	TGTGCCAGCAGCCAAGATCATCAGGGGCCCCGTGCTGAAGCTTTCTTT	CASSQDHQGPRAEAFF
.	.	TRBV24-1	TRBJ2-2	TGTGCCACCAGTTGGACCCGCGCGAACACCGGGGAGCTGTTTTTT	CATSWTRANTGELFF
.	.	TRBV2	TRBJ2-7	TGTGCCAGCAGTGAGTTGGGCTGGGGGACCTACGAGCAGTACTTC	CASSELGWGTYEQYF
.	TRBD1	TRBV27	TRBJ1-1	TGTGCCAGCAGTACGACAGGGGGCAAGGCTTTCTTT	CASSTTGGKAFF
.	.	TRBV2	TRBJ2-7	TGTGCCAGCAGTGAAGGTGGGCCAACCCGGAGAGAGCAGTACTTC	CASSEGGPTRREQYF
.	.	TRBV7-2	TRBJ2-5	TGTGCCAGCAGCTTAAGTGGACGGGAGACCCAGTACTTC	CASSLSGRETQYF
.	.	TRBV28	TRBJ1-5	TGTGCCAGCAGCCCTGAAGACGGCATAAGTCAGCCCCAGCATTTT	CASSPEDGISQPQHF
.	TRBD1	TRBV5-1	TRBJ2-3	TGCGCCAGCAGCGATCAGACAGGGATAAGCACAGATACGCAGTATTTT	CASSDQTGISTDTQYF
.	.	TRBV11-2	TRBJ2-7	TGTGCCAGCAGCTTAGTTCGGTCGGAGCAGTACTTC	CASSLVRSEQYF
.	TRBD2	TRBV28	TRBJ2-1	TGTGCCAGCAGTCCCCCGCGAGCGGGAGGGCAGTTCTTC	CASSPPRAGGQFF
.	.	TRBV19	TRBJ1-2	TGTGCCAGTAGTCCAGGGTCCAACTATGGCTACACCTTC	CASSPGSNYGYTF
.	.	TRBV19	TRBJ1-5	TGTGCCAGTAGGGAACAGAGTAATAGCAATCAGCCCCAGCATTTT	CASREQSNSNQPQHF
few	TRBD2	TRBV7-9	TRBJ2-1	TGTGCCAGCAGACTAGCGGGAAACAATGAGCAGTTCTTC	CASRLAGNNEQFF
once	.	TRBV28	TRBJ2-7	TGTGCCAGCAGTCCAGCGGCCCGAGGGGCCTACGAGCAGTACTTC	CASSPAARGAYEQYF
.	.	TRBV18	TRBJ2-6	TGTGCCAGCTCACCAGCCGGGACGACATCTGGGGCCAACGTCCTGACTTTC	CASSPAGTTSGANVLTF
few	.	TRBV7-3	TRBJ2-5	TGTGCCAGCAGCTTAACACGAGAATCTCAAGAGACCCAGTACTTC	CASSLTRESQETQYF
.	TRBD1	TRBV7-2	TRBJ2-2	TGTGCCAGCAGCGTAGGACAGGGGGCGCTTGCCGGGGAGCTGTTTTTT	CASSVGQGALAGELFF
.	.	TRBV19	TRBJ1-3	TGTGCCAGTAGTCCCCGGACAGTTACTGGAAACACCATATATTTT	CASSPRTVTGNTIYF
.	.	TRBV10-1	TRBJ2-4	TGCGCCAGCAGTTCAGACCCGAAAAACATTCAGTACTTC	CASSSDPKNIQYF
.	.	TRBV2	TRBJ1-1	TGTGCCAGCAGTGCTGAGGGCGGGAACACTGAAGCTTTCTTT	CASSAEGGNTEAFF
.	.	TRBV7-9	TRBJ1-1	TGTGCCAGCAGCCCCGGCAGAAACACTGAAGCTTTCTTT	CASSPGRNTEAFF
.	.	TRBV7-3	TRBJ2-2	TGTGCCAGCAGCCCCGGGACAACTCTCACCGGGGAGCTGTTTTTT	CASSPGTTLTGELFF
.	.	TRBV5-6	TRBJ1-5	TGTGCCAGCAGCTTGGATCGGGGTGCGGGCAATCAGCCCCAGCATTTT	CASSLDRGAGNQPQHF
.	.	TRBV30	TRBJ2-1	TGTGCCTGGAGTATGTGGGTCTACAATGAGCAGTTCTTC	CAWSMWVYNEQFF
.	TRBD1	TRBV28	TRBJ1-6	TGTGCCAGCAGAAGACAGGGCTATAATTCACCCCTCCACTTT	CASRRQGYNSPLHF
.	.	TRBV28	TRBJ1-2	TGTGCGGCGCGGGGGGCAGAGGCGAATGGCTACACCTTC	CAARGAEANGYTF
.	.	TRBV27	TRBJ1-5	TGTGCCAGCAGTTTAGGAGGGGAGACAACTCAGCCCCAGCATTTT	CASSLGGETTQPQHF
.	TRBD1	TRBV5-1	TRBJ1-1	TGCGCCAGCAGCCCTGGACAGGGGCCCAACACTGAAGCTTTCTTT	CASSPGQGPNTEAFF
.	TRBD2	TRBV6-1	TRBJ2-3	TGTGCCAGCACCCGGACTAGAGGCACAGATACGCAGTATTTT	CASTRTRGTDTQYF
.	TRBD1	TRBV28	TRBJ1-5	TGTGCCAGCAATCCCCTCCGGACAGGGAAAAGGTATCAGCCCCAGCATTTT	CASNPLRTGKRYQPQHF
.	.	TRBV4-2	TRBJ2-1	TGTGCCAGCAGCCAAGGGGTCCAATTCGGGGATGAGCAGTTCTTC	CASSQGVQFGDEQFF
.	TRBD1	TRBV2	TRBJ2-1	TGTGCCAGCACCTATCTAGGGGGCAGCCATAATGAGCAGTTCTTC	CASTYLGGSHNEQFF
few	TRBD1	TRBV10-3	TRBJ2-7	TGTGCCATCAGTTACGACAGGGGATCCTCCGAGCAGTACTTC	CAISYDRGSSEQYF
.	.	TRBV27	TRBJ2-1	TGTGCCAGCAGTTTTACAGGACTTACAACTGAGCAGTTCTTC	CASSFTGLTTEQFF
.	.	TRBV11-2	TRBJ1-5	TGTGCCAGCAGCTTAGGGGGGATCGCGGGGCCCCAGCATTTT	CASSLGGIAGPQHF
.	.	TRBV2	TRBJ1-2	TGTGCCAGCAGGGCACAGGGAATCTATGGCGTGAGCTACACCTTC	CASRAQGIYGVSYTF